This T cell receptor beta chain is from a study of shared clonotypes between healthy human individuals. The V gene's germline CDR1 is SGDLS and CDR2 YYNGEE. Trimming removed 0 bases at V and 8 bases at J, with 12 bases between. The CDR3 is 14 residues long. Worth noting for this clone: Its antigen is undetermined.

The method was immunoSEQ multiplex PCR; TCRdb's version includes in-frame clones alone and lacks a portion of them. The sample has more than 2 million clones; 90% to 95% are singletons. Naive CD8 cells lacked CD45RO, underwent positive selection for CCR7 and left out terminally differentiated effector memory CD45RA+ cells. Study-wide results and caveats: Larger richness was generally estimated for naive than memory subsets.

This clonotype originated in a man between 18 and 35 years old in good health. Some clones in this sample may be carry-over from other donors' samples. The genes are TRBV9 and TRBJ2-1; perhaps TRBD2 as D (5 bases). What was sequenced was naive CD8+ T cells from PBMCs. CDR3 protein: CASSVGASLHEQFF. The CDR3, as DNA: TGTGCCAGCAGCGTAGGGGCTAGCCTACATGAGCAGTTCTTC.